The 27 T cell receptor beta chains below come from one sample, sequenced in a study of T cell responses to AZD1222 COVID-19 vaccine. TCRdb's copy holds only in-frame clones and misses some; the assay was immunoSEQ multiplex PCR. In the table there are more than 95,000 clones, about 89% of which are singletons. This specimen was peripheral blood, taken 28 days after the second dose of the MenACWY control vaccine. The receptors derive from an adult who received the MenACWY meningococcal vaccine as a control.

The chain couples TRBV10-3 to TRBJ2-1, with 8 bases that match TRBD2. Germline CDR1 and CDR2: ENHRY and SYGVKD. Unmatched junction bases numbered 13, after V lost 7 bases and J lost 8 bases. This CDR3 spans 15 amino acids. CDR3 residues: CAIMDARLAIHEQFF. The CDR3 coding sequence is TGTGCCATCATGGACGCCCGACTAGCGATCCATGAGCAGTTCTTC.

The chain is built from TRBV7-5 and TRBJ2-3; TRBD2 is the table's D call and was not checked against the DNA. TRBV7-5 is a known pseudogene. This CDR3 is built from 18 residues. The DNA for the CDR3 is TGTGCCAGAAGCTTATCGGTGACTAGCGGGGGGCATGGAGATACGCAGTATTTT. Protein sequence: CARSLSVTSGGHGDTQYF.

V and J are TRBV27 and TRBJ2-7, with D tentatively TRBD1 or TRBD2 (5 bases each). The CDR3 extends over 13 amino acids. V gave up 3 bases and J gave up 3 bases, with 9 bases separating them. The germline gives CDR1 MNHEY, CDR2 SMNVEV (reference sequence). The CDR3 sequence is CASSLGRSYEQYF. The CDR3 bases are TGTGCCAGCAGTTTGGGACGGAGCTACGAGCAGTACTTC.

This chain uses TRBV7-6 with TRBJ1-3; D gene ambiguous. V shed 4 bases and J shed 4 bases, with 14 bases lying between them. Germline V gives CDR1 SGHVS, CDR2 FNYEAQ. The length of the CDR3 is 15 residues. CDR3 amino acids: CASSSGQPGGNTIYF. CDR3 nucleotide sequence: TGTGCCAGCAGCTCCGGCCAGCCGGGGGGAAACACCATATATTTT.

The V and J genes are TRBV21-1 and TRBJ2-7. TRBV21-1 is a known pseudogene. This CDR3 is built from 17 residues. CDR3 coding DNA: TGTGCCAGCAGCCACAGGGGAGGGTCCCCAAGTTCCTACGAGCAGTACTTC. Translation: CASSHRGGSPSSYEQYF.

V and J are TRBV7-9 and TRBJ1-2; 7 bases are shared with TRBD1. The CDR3 contains 14 residues. The germline V gene encodes CDR1 SEHNR and CDR2 FQNEAQ (reference sequence). With 5 bases clipped from V and 2 bases from J, the junction kept 5 bases outside the gene matches. In nucleotides, the CDR3 is TGTGCCAGCAGCCCCGGGACAGTCAACTATGGCTACACCTTC. As protein: CASSPGTVNYGYTF.

This rearrangement joins TRBV5-8 to TRBJ2-7, with D possibly TRBD1 on 6 matching bases. Germline V gene sequence: CDR1 SGHTS, CDR2 YDEGEE. V lost 0 bases to trimming and J lost 2 bases, with 12 bases between them. There are 15 residues in the CDR3. The CDR3 sequence is CASSLGGTPAYEQYF. The CDR3 DNA sequence: TGTGCCAGCAGCTTGGGTGGGACACCGGCCTACGAGCAGTACTTC.

J is TRBJ1-1 and V is TRBV19, with 10 bases matching TRBD1. Germline V lookup: CDR1 LNHDA, CDR2 SQIVND (reference sequence). The V gene end was trimmed by 6 bases and the J gene end by 4 bases; junction bases not matched to a gene: 5. This CDR3 comprises 14 residues. The CDR3 sequence is CASRLGQGFTEAFF. The CDR3 nucleotides are TGTGCCAGTAGGCTGGGACAGGGGTTCACTGAAGCTTTCTTT.

In its sample, this clone was seen once. The chain joins TRBV6-5 to TRBJ2-7; D may be TRBD1 (6 bases). The germline V and J ends were trimmed by 10 bases and 1 base, with 14 bases remaining between them. There are 13 residues in the CDR3. Germline values: CDR1 MNHEY, CDR2 SVGAGI. The CDR3 DNA is TGTGCCAAGGTAGGGGGAAATTCCTACGAGCAGTACTTC. Amino acids: CAKVGGNSYEQYF.

J is TRBJ2-7 and V is TRBV29-1, with D possibly being TRBD1 or TRBD2 (6 bases each). Germline values: CDR1 SQVTM, CDR2 ANQGSEA. V lost 4 bases to trimming and J lost 2 bases, with 9 bases between them. This CDR3 is 12 amino acids long. The CDR3: CSVAGGTYEQYF. The CDR3 DNA reads as TGCAGCGTTGCCGGGGGCACCTACGAGCAGTACTTC.

The V and J genes are TRBV2 and TRBJ2-2; no clear D. V was pared by 4 bases and J by 4 bases, with 10 bases between. CDR1 and CDR2 from the germline V gene are SNHLY and FYNNEI. This CDR3 region has 14 residues. The CDR3, as DNA: TGTGCCAGCAGTGTTGGGGAAATCACCGGGGAGCTGTTTTTT. As protein: CASSVGEITGELFF.

The gene calls are TRBV12-3 or TRBV12-4 and TRBJ1-2; TRBD1 matches 8 bases. The CDR3 runs to 13 residues. J gave up 8 bases and V 5 bases, and 7 bases lay outside the gene matches. Here the CDR3 DNA reads TGTGCCAGCAGTCTCGGACAGGGCGGAGGCTACACCTTC. Amino acids: CASSLGQGGGYTF.

V usage is TRBV28 and J usage is TRBJ2-2; D remains unclear. V lost 3 bases and J 2 bases, leaving 10 bases between the germline ends. CDR3 size: 15 residues. In germline, CDR1 is MDHEN, CDR2 SYDVKM. The CDR3 sequence is CASSFVWANTGELFF. The CDR3 bases are TGTGCCAGCAGTTTTGTGTGGGCAAACACCGGGGAGCTGTTTTTT.

This clone was counted a few times. The genes are TRBV30 and TRBJ1-5, with no clear D. The CDR3 length is 15 residues. V lost 2 bases and J lost 4, with 15 bases in between. Germline V gives CDR1 GTSNPN, CDR2 SVGIG (reference sequence). DNA for the CDR3: TGTGCCTGGAGTCTATGGGAAGGAGGGAATCAGCCCCAGCATTTT. Protein sequence: CAWSLWEGGNQPQHF.

The gene calls are TRBV5-5 and TRBJ2-7, with unresolved D. This CDR3 comprises 13 residues. Deletions cut 1 base from V and 2 bases from J, with 7 bases between. Germline CDR1 SGHKS, CDR2 YYEKEE (reference sequence). CDR3 nucleotides: TGTGCCAGCAGCTTGCCCGGACCCTACGAGCAGTACTTC. It is translated as CASSLPGPYEQYF. Full variable domain (outside the CDR3, taken from reference TRBV5-5 and TRBJ2-7): DAGVTQSPTHLIKTRGQQVTLRCSPISGHKSVSWYQQVLGQGPQFIFQYYEKEERGRGNFPDRFSARQFPNYSSELNVNALLLGDSALYLCASSLPGPYEQYFGPGTRLTVT.

V and J are TRBV24-1 and TRBJ2-2; TRBD2 matches at 14 bases. CDR1 is KGHDR and CDR2 is SFDVKD in the germline V gene. J was trimmed by 4 bases and V by 12 bases; bases with no gene match: 9. The CDR3 has 16 residues. CDR3 sequence reads: CAAGTSGGRLTGELFF. CDR3 DNA sequence: TGTGCCGCAGGGACTAGCGGGGGCCGTCTCACCGGGGAGCTGTTTTTT.

This sequence joins TRBV9 and TRBJ2-7; D might be TRBD2 (7 bases). Germline V gives CDR1 SGDLS, CDR2 YYNGEE. With 4 bases removed from V and 1 base from J, the gap between germline ends came to 15 bases. The CDR3 sequence is 15 residues long. CDR3 loop: CASSPRGAMSYEQYF. The CDR3 region has the DNA TGTGCCAGCAGCCCCCGGGGGGCGATGTCCTACGAGCAGTACTTC.

This chain uses TRBV10-3 with TRBJ1-2; D call uncertain. V shed 0 bases and J shed 5 bases, with 16 bases lying between them. From germline, CDR1 is ENHRY and CDR2 SYGVKD. The CDR3 consists of 16 residues. This chain's CDR3 is CAISESGAVPSYGYTF. CDR3 nucleotides: TGTGCCATCAGTGAGTCGGGCGCGGTACCTTCATATGGCTACACCTTC.

This chain links TRBV7-2 with TRBJ1-5; 9 bases map to TRBD1. This CDR3 region has 16 residues. Unmatched junction bases numbered 13, after V lost 8 bases and J lost 5 bases. Germline V CDR1 and CDR2: SGHTA, FQGNSA. The CDR3 sequence: CASSSYGTGIYQPQHF. The DNA for the CDR3 is TGTGCCAGCTCCTCCTACGGGACAGGGATATATCAGCCCCAGCATTTT.

The chain employs TRBV3-1 (or the pseudogene TRBV3-2) and TRBJ2-5; TRBD1 is a possible D gene (5 bases). Germline V gene data show CDR1 as LGHDT and CDR2 as YNNKEL (reference sequence). CDR3 length equals 15 residues. The V gene lost 4 bases and the J gene lost 5 bases, with 17 bases spanning the gap. DNA of the CDR3: TGTGCCAGCAGCCTTACCGACAGCCCCGCGGAGACCCAGTACTTC. Its translation is CASSLTDSPAETQYF.

CDR3: CASTTLGASYEQYF. CDR3 coding DNA: TGTGCCAGCACCACTCTAGGGGCGTCCTACGAGCAGTACTTC. The chain joins TRBV6-5 to TRBJ2-7, with D maybe TRBD1 (5 bases). The CDR3 is 14 amino acids. The ends were cut back, 7 bases at V and 1 base at J, with 14 bases in the middle. The germline V gene encodes CDR1 MNHEY and CDR2 SVGAGI.

This clone was observed a single time. The gene calls are TRBV15 and TRBJ1-5; 8 bases are a match to TRBD1. This CDR3 is built from 14 residues. V lost 7 bases, J lost 6 bases, and 8 bases stayed unmatched. From germline, CDR1 is LNHNV and CDR2 YYDKDF (reference sequence). The CDR3 loop is CATTIDRGPQPQHF. The DNA for the CDR3 is TGTGCCACCACCATCGACAGGGGCCCTCAGCCCCAGCATTTT.

The chain has TRBV9 and TRBJ2-3; D possibly matches TRBD1 or TRBD2 (6 bases each). Looked up from germline, CDR1 is SGDLS and CDR2 is YYNGEE. The V end was cut by 0 bases, the J end by 2 bases, with 10 bases between. The CDR3 is 15 amino acids. In DNA, the CDR3 is TGTGCCAGCAGCGTAGCGGGGGCCCACACAGATACGCAGTATTTT. This sequence encodes CASSVAGAHTDTQYF. Full variable domain (missing parts from reference TRBV9 and TRBJ2-3): DSGVTQTPKHLITATGQRVTLRCSPRSGDLSVYWYQQSLDQGLQFLIQYYNGEERAKGNILERFSAQQFPDLHSELNLSSLELGDSALYFCASSVAGAHTDTQYFGPGTRLTVL.

The V and J genes are TRBV6-2 or TRBV6-3 and TRBJ2-7, with D maybe TRBD2 (6 bases). The germline CDR1 and CDR2 sequences are MNHEY and SVGEGT. The CDR3 has 14 residues. V dropped 5 bases and J dropped 2 bases, with 13 bases sitting between them. Written as DNA, the CDR3 is TGTGCCAGCAGTCCCGGCGGGGTAACCTACGAGCAGTACTTC. Its translation: CASSPGGVTYEQYF.

This chain links TRBV10-3 with TRBJ2-1; D gene unclear. V gave up 0 bases and J gave up 3 bases, with 6 bases separating them. CDR1 ENHRY and CDR2 SYGVKD come from the germline V gene. The CDR3 is made up of 14 amino acids. The CDR3 is CAISESGNYNEQFF. CDR3 nucleotide sequence: TGTGCCATCAGTGAGTCCGGTAACTACAATGAGCAGTTCTTC.

The V and J genes are TRBV11-2 and TRBJ1-2, with D unclear. This CDR3 has 15 residues. V was clipped by 5 bases and J by 4 bases, with 17 bases between them. Germline V gives CDR1 SGHAT, CDR2 FQNNGV. The CDR3 nucleotides are TGTGCCAGCAGCCCCTTAAGCGACCGCCGCTATGGCTACACCTTC. Translation gives CASSPLSDRRYGYTF.

This chain joins TRBV7-3 and TRBJ2-1; 7 bases are shared with TRBD1. The CDR3 is 13 amino acids. Germline CDR1 and CDR2: SGHTA and FQGTGA. Trimming at V came to 5 bases and at J to 11 bases, leaving 9 bases not matched to a gene. CDR3 coding DNA: TGTGCCAGCAGCCAAAGGGAGACAGGGAAGCAGTTCTTC. It specifies CASSQRETGKQFF.